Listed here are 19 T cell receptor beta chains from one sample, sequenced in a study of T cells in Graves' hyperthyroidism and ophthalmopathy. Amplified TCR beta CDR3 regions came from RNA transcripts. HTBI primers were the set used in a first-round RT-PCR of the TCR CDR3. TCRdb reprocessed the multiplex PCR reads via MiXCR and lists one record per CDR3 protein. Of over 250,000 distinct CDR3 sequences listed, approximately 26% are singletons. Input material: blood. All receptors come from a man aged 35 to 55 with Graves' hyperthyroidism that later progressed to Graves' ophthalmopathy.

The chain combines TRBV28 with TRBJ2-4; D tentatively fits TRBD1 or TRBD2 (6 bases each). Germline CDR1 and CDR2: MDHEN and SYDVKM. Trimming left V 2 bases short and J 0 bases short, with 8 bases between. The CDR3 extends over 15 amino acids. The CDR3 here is CASSLGGGAKNIQYF. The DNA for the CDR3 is TGTGCCAGCAGTTTAGGAGGGGGAGCCAAAAACATTCAGTACTTC. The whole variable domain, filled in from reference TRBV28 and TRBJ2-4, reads DVKVTQSSRYLVKRTGEKVFLECVQDMDHENMFWYRQDPGLGLRLIYFSYDVKMKEKGDIPEGYSVSREKKERFSLILESASTNQTSMYLCASSLGGGAKNIQYFGAGTRLSVL.

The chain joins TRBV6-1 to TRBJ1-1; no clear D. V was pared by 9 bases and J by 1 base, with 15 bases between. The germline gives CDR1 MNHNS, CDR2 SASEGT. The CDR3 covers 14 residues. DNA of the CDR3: TGTGCCAGTCAATCGAGGATTACGAACACTGAAGCTTTCTTT. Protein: CASQSRITNTEAFF.

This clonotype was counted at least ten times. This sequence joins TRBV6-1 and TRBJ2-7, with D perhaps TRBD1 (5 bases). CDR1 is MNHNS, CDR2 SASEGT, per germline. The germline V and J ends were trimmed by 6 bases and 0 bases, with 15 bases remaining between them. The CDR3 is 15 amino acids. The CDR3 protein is CASRHPRTLSYEQYF. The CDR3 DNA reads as TGTGCCAGCAGACACCCCAGGACACTCTCCTACGAGCAGTACTTC.

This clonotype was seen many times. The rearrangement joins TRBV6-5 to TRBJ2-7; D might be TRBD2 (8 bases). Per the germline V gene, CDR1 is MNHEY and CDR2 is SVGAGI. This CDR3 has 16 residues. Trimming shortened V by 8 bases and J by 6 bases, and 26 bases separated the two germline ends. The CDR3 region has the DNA TGTGCCAGCGGATATCAGGGGGGACTAGTCCACTTCGAGCAGTACTTC. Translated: CASGYQGGLVHFEQYF.

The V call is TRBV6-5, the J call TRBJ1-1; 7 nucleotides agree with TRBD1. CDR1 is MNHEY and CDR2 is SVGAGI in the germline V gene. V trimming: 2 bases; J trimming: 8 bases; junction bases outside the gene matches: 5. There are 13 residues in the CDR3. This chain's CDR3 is CASSYTGETEAFF. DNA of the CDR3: TGTGCCAGCAGTTACACAGGGGAGACCGAAGCTTTCTTT.

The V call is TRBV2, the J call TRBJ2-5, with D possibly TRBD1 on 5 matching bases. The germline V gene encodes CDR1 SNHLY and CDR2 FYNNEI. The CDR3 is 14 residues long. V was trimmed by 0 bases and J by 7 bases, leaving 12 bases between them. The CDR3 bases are TGTGCCAGCAGTGAAGCTAGGGGCAATCCGACCCAGTACTTC. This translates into CASSEARGNPTQYF.

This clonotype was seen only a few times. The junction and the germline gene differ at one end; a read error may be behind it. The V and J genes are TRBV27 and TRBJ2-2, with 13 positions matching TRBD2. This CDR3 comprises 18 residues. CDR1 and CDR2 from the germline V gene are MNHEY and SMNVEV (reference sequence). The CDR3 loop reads CASCFLGLAGAATGELFF. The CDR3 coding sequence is TGTGCCAGCTGTTTCCTCGGACTAGCGGGAGCGGCCACCGGGGAGCTGTTTTTT.

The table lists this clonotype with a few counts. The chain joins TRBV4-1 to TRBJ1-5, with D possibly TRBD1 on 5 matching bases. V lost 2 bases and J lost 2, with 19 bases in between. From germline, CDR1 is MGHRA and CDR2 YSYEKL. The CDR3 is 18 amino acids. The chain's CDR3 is CASSQPVLLRGGNQPQHF. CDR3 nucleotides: TGCGCCAGCAGCCAACCCGTATTACTTAGGGGTGGCAATCAGCCCCAGCATTTT.

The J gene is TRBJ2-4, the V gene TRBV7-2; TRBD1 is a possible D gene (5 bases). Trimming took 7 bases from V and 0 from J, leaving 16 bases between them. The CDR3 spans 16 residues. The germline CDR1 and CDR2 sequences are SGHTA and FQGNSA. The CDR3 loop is CASTQGNLGAKNIQYF. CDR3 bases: TGTGCCAGCACCCAGGGAAATCTGGGAGCCAAAAACATTCAGTACTTC.

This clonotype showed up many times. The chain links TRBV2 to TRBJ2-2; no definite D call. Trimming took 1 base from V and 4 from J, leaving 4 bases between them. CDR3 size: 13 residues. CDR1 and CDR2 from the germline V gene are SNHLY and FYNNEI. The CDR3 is CASSEGSTGELFF. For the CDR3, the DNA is TGTGCCAGCAGTGAAGGGAGCACCGGGGAGCTGTTTTTT.

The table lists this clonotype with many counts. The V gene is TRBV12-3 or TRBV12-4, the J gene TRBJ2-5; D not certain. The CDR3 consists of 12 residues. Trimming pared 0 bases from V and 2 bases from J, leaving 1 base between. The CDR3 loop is CASSLAQETQYF. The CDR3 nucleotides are TGTGCCAGCAGTTTAGCGCAAGAGACCCAGTACTTC.

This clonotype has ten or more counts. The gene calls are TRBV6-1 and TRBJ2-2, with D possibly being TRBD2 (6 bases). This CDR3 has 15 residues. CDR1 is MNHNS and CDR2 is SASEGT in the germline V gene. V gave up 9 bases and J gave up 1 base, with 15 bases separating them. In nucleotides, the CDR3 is TGTGCCAGTTCCTTAGCGGAACAGAACACCGGGGAGCTGTTTTTT. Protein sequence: CASSLAEQNTGELFF.

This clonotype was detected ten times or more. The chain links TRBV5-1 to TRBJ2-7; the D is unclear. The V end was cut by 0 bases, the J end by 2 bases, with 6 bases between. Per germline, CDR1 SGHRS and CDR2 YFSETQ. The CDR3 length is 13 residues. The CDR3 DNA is TGCGCCAGCAGCTTGGACGTACCCTACGAGCAGTACTTC. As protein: CASSLDVPYEQYF.

The CDR3, as DNA: TGTGCCAGCAGTTTAAGAAGCCCCGAGCAGTACTTC. Protein sequence: CASSLRSPEQYF. The rearrangement joins TRBV28 to TRBJ2-7; no reliable D call. V was shortened by 2 bases and J by 6 bases, with 8 bases between the two germline ends. This CDR3 has 12 residues. Germline V gene sequence: CDR1 MDHEN, CDR2 SYDVKM.

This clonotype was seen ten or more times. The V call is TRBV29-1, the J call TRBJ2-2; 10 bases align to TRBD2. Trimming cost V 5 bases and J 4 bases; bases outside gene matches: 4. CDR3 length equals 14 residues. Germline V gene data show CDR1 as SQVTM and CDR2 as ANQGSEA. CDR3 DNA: TGCAGCGTTCCGCTAGCGGGAGCCACCGGGGAGCTGTTTTTT. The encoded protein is CSVPLAGATGELFF.

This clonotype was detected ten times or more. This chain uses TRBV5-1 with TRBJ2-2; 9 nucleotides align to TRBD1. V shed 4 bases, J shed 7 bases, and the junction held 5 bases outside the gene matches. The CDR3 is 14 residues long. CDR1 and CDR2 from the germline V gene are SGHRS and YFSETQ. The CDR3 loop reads CASSLQGAGGELFF. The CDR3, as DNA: TGCGCCAGCAGCCTACAGGGGGCTGGCGGGGAGCTGTTTTTT.

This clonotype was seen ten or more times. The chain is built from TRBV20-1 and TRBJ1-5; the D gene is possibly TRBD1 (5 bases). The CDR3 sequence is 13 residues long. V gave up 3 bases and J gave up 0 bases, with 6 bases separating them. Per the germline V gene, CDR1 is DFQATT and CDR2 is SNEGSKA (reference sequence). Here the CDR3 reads CSARTDSNQPQHF. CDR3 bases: TGCAGTGCTAGGACAGATAGCAATCAGCCCCAGCATTTT.

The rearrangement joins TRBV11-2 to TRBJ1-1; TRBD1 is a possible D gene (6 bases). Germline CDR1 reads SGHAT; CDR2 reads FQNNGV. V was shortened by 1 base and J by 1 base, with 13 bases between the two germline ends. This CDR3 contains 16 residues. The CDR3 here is CASSLVVQGPNTEAFF. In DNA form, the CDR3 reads TGTGCCAGCAGCTTAGTCGTACAGGGACCGAACACTGAAGCTTTCTTT.

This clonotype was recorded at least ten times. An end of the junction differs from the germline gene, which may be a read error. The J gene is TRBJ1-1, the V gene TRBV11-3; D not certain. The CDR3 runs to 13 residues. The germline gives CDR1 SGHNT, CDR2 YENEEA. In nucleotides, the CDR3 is TGTGCCAGCAGCCTCGTTGGAGGCACTGAAACTTTCTTT. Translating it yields CASSLVGGTETFF.